Listed below are T cell receptor beta chains from one sample, sequenced in a study of memory CD4+ T cells and cytomegalovirus serostatus. This table comes from immunoSEQ multiplex PCR, and its TCRdb copy is limited to in-frame clones, with some not included. The sample consists of approximately 60,000 clones, roughly 81% of them appearing once. The sequenced sample was memory CD4+ T cells from blood. These receptors were collected from an adult in good health and CMV-seronegative. Both conserved end residues are part of each CDR3. D genes are given only for firm matches. A clone size is listed for some rows: how often the clone was seen (once, few, many), or a class if it is expanded.

v_gene	j_gene	abundance	d_gene	CDR3aa	CDR3nt
TRBV7-2	TRBJ2-2	NA	TRBD2	CASSLQASGYTGELFF	TGTGCCAGCAGCTTACAGGCTAGCGGATACACCGGGGAGCTGTTTTTT
TRBV7-2	TRBJ1-5	few	NA	CASSPTWNQPQHF	TGTGCCAGCAGCCCAACGTGGAATCAGCCCCAGCATTTT
TRBV6-1	TRBJ2-5	NA	NA	CASSETVTQYF	TGTGCCAGCAGTGAAACGGTGACCCAGTACTTC
TRBV7-2	TRBJ2-7	NA	TRBD1	CASSQDRELEQYF	TGTGCCAGCAGCCAGGACAGGGAACTCGAGCAGTACTTC
TRBV6-5	TRBJ1-2	NA	NA	CASSYSRAGDNYGYTF	TGTGCCAGCAGTTACTCTCGGGCAGGTGATAACTATGGCTACACCTTC
TRBV9	TRBJ1-5	once	NA	CASSVVSDSSNQPQHF	TGTGCCAGCAGCGTAGTAAGCGATTCTAGCAATCAGCCCCAGCATTTT
TRBV2	TRBJ1-1	NA	NA	CASCGLYGSTEAFF	TGTGCCAGTTGCGGACTGTACGGGAGCACTGAAGCTTTCTTT
TRBV19	TRBJ2-5	NA	TRBD1	CASSPWLRGKKETQYF	TGTGCCAGTAGTCCATGGCTCAGGGGGAAAAAAGAGACCCAGTACTTC
TRBV30	TRBJ2-7	once	NA	CAWSGTYEQYF	TGTGCCTGGAGTGGAACCTACGAGCAGTACTTC
TRBV5-6	TRBJ2-3	NA	NA	CASRTYFGAGFTDTQYF	TGTGCCAGCAGAACCTACTTTGGGGCAGGGTTCACAGATACGCAGTATTTT
TRBV19	TRBJ1-5	NA	NA	CASSIDGTDQPQHF	TGTGCCAGTAGTATAGACGGGACGGATCAGCCCCAGCATTTT
TRBV6-5	TRBJ1-2	many	TRBD1	CASRLQGFGYTF	TGTGCCAGCAGGCTACAGGGGTTTGGCTACACCTTC
TRBV7-6	TRBJ2-2	NA	TRBD1	CASSLAAGQGSGELFF	TGTGCCAGCAGCTTAGCAGCGGGACAGGGTTCCGGGGAGCTGTTTTTT
TRBV7-9	TRBJ2-3	NA	NA	CASSLLRVITDTQYF	TGTGCCAGCAGCTTGCTCAGGGTGATCACAGATACGCAGTATTTT
TRBV15	TRBJ2-6	few	NA	CATSRVSGANVLTF	TGTGCCACCAGCAGAGTCTCTGGGGCCAACGTCCTGACTTTC
TRBV11-1	TRBJ2-1	NA	TRBD1	CASSSGQGGTNEQFF	TGTGCCAGCAGCTCGGGACAGGGAGGGACCAATGAGCAGTTCTTC
TRBV6-4	TRBJ2-1	medium-sized	TRBD1	CASSEQGPGEQFF	TGTGCCAGCAGTGAACAGGGGCCAGGTGAGCAGTTCTTC
TRBV7-9	TRBJ2-5	NA	TRBD2	CASSSISGGRGETQYF	TGTGCCAGCAGCTCAATAAGCGGGGGGCGCGGGGAGACCCAGTACTTC
TRBV19	TRBJ2-2	NA	TRBD1	CASSPGTGRNTGELFF	TGTGCCAGTAGTCCAGGGACAGGGAGGAACACCGGGGAGCTGTTTTTT
TRBV13	TRBJ2-7	NA	TRBD2	CASSFPRAGGAYEQYF	TGTGCCAGCAGCTTTCCCCGGGCGGGGGGGGCCTACGAGCAGTACTTC
TRBV9	TRBJ2-1	NA	NA	CASSAGTGDSVVKGGGGNEQFF	TGTGCCAGCAGCGCCGGGACCGGAGATTCGGTCGTTAAAGGTGGGGGTGGCAATGAGCAGTTCTTC
TRBV6-5	TRBJ2-1	NA	TRBD2	CASRREGGEQFF	TGTGCCAGCCGGCGGGAGGGGGGCGAGCAGTTCTTC
TRBV9	TRBJ2-3	few	TRBD2	CASSLTPGERGTSDTQYF	TGTGCCAGCAGCCTTACGCCTGGGGAGCGGGGGACTTCGGATACGCAGTATTTT
TRBV7-6	TRBJ2-7	NA	TRBD2	CASSLFSRDLSSGRADEQYF	TGTGCCAGCAGCTTGTTCTCCCGCGACCTATCTAGCGGGAGGGCCGACGAGCAGTACTTC
TRBV27	TRBJ2-5	NA	NA	CASSWAHQETQYF	TGTGCCAGCAGTTGGGCGCATCAAGAGACCCAGTACTTC
TRBV7-2	TRBJ2-5	NA	TRBD1	CASSPQTGYQETQYF	TGTGCCAGCAGCCCCCAGACAGGGTACCAAGAGACCCAGTACTTC
TRBV2	TRBJ2-3	once	NA	CASSGEGTQYF	TGTGCCAGCAGTGGGGAAGGTACGCAGTATTTT
TRBV28	TRBJ2-7	NA	NA	CASSLAQGLGSYEQYF	TGTGCCAGCAGTCTAGCACAGGGTTTGGGCTCCTACGAGCAGTACTTC
TRBV5-1	TRBJ1-4	NA	TRBD1	CASSFGTGAGSNEKLFF	TGCGCCAGCAGCTTCGGGACAGGGGCGGGTTCCAATGAAAAACTGTTTTTT
TRBV5-1	TRBJ1-1	few	NA	CASASDSTTEAFF	TGCGCCAGCGCATCGGACAGTACCACTGAAGCTTTCTTT
TRBV4-3	TRBJ2-1	NA	NA	CASSQGDRPDEQFF	TGCGCCAGCAGCCAGGGAGACAGGCCGGATGAGCAGTTCTTC
TRBV7-8	TRBJ1-5	NA	NA	CASSLVENQPQHF	TGTGCCAGCAGCTTAGTCGAGAATCAGCCCCAGCATTTT
TRBV18	TRBJ2-7	NA	NA	CASSQNRAEQYF	TGTGCCAGCTCGCAAAACAGGGCCGAGCAGTACTTC
TRBV5-6	TRBJ1-4	NA	TRBD1	CASSLGGTGGEKLFF	TGTGCCAGCAGCCTAGGGGGGACAGGGGGAGAAAAACTGTTTTTT
TRBV7-9	TRBJ2-5	NA	TRBD1	CASSFGTGGIETQYF	TGTGCCAGCAGCTTTGGGACAGGGGGGATTGAGACCCAGTACTTC
TRBV30	TRBJ1-1	few	NA	CAWSWLGNTEAFF	TGTGCCTGGAGTTGGTTAGGTAACACTGAAGCTTTCTTT
TRBV2	TRBJ2-1	NA	NA	CASSNKRETEFF	TGTGCCAGCAGTAACAAACGGGAAACGGAGTTCTTC
TRBV14	TRBJ1-4	once	TRBD1	CASSQKQGAGEKLFF	TGTGCCAGCAGCCAAAAACAGGGGGCGGGTGAAAAACTGTTTTTT
TRBV30	TRBJ1-1	NA	NA	CAWTTLAGASSAFF	TGTGCCTGGACCACCCTTGCAGGGGCTTCATCAGCTTTCTTT
TRBV6-5	TRBJ2-7	NA	NA	CASRPNLPGHEQYF	TGTGCCAGCAGACCTAATCTTCCCGGCCACGAGCAGTACTTC
TRBV6-1	TRBJ1-1	NA	NA	CASTLGGRNTEAFF	TGTGCCAGCACCCTAGGAGGAAGGAACACTGAAGCTTTCTTT
TRBV6-1	TRBJ1-5	NA	NA	CASSPGGLGNQPQHF	TGTGCCAGCAGTCCCGGCGGGTTGGGCAATCAGCCCCAGCATTTT
TRBV15	TRBJ1-1	once	NA	CATSRVTGAEAFF	TGTGCCACCAGCAGAGTAACGGGGGCTGAAGCTTTCTTT
TRBV28	TRBJ1-1	NA	NA	CASRLGSMNTEAFF	TGTGCCAGCAGGTTGGGTTCCATGAACACTGAAGCTTTCTTT
TRBV7-3	TRBJ2-2	NA	NA	CASSGDSGGELFF	TGTGCCAGCAGCGGGGACTCCGGCGGGGAGCTGTTTTTT
TRBV7-9	TRBJ2-2	NA	NA	CASSLGRNTGELFF	TGTGCCAGCAGCTTAGGGAGGAACACCGGGGAGCTGTTTTTT
TRBV28	TRBJ1-2	NA	NA	CASRGRDYGYTF	TGTGCCAGCAGGGGCAGGGATTATGGCTACACCTTC
TRBV6-5	TRBJ2-7	NA	TRBD1	CASNWADREDF	TGTGCCAGCAATTGGGCGGACAGGGAAGACTTC
TRBV11-2	TRBJ2-7	once	NA	CASTLWTVSYEQYF	TGTGCCAGCACCCTCTGGACGGTCTCCTACGAGCAGTACTTC
TRBV18	TRBJ2-7	NA	NA	CASSKRRSDEQYF	TGTGCCAGCTCAAAGCGGAGATCGGACGAGCAGTACTTC